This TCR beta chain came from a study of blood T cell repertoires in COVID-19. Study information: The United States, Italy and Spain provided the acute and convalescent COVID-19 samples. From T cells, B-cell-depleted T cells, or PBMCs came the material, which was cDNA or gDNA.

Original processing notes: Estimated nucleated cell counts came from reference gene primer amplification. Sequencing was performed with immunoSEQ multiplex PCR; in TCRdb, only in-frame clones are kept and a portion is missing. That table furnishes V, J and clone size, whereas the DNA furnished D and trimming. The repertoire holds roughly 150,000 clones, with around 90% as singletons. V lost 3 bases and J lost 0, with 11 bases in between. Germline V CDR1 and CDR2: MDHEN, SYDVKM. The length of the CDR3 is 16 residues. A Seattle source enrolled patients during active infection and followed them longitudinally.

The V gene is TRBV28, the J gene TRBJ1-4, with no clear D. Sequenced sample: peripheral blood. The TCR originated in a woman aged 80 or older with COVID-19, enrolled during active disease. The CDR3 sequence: CASSLSPRATNEKLFF. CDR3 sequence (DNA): TGTGCCAGCAGTTTGTCACCCCGGGCAACTAATGAAAAACTGTTTTTT. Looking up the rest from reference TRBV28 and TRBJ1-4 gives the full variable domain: DVKVTQSSRYLVKRTGEKVFLECVQDMDHENMFWYRQDPGLGLRLIYFSYDVKMKEKGDIPEGYSVSREKKERFSLILESASTNQTSMYLCASSLSPRATNEKLFFGSGTQLSVL.